This passage covers 30 T cell receptor beta chains from one sample sequenced in a study of control samples from healthy donors and cancer patients. Libraries were prepared by immunoSEQ multiplex PCR; TCRdb keeps only in-frame clonotypes and omits some of them. Here the sample spans 170,000 or so clones, over 85% being singletons. The sequencing input was blood. The receptor set was obtained from a man younger than 45 in good health.

The chain employs TRBV11-2 and TRBJ1-1; D is uncertain. The CDR3 loop spans 14 amino acids. Germline loops: CDR1 SGHAT, CDR2 FQNNGV. Between the trimmed V and J ends, which lost 3 bases and 2 bases, there was a span of 10 bases. DNA for the CDR3: TGTGCCAGCAGCTTTTATCAGTTAAACACTGAAGCTTTCTTT. This codes for CASSFYQLNTEAFF.

V gene TRBV30 combines with J gene TRBJ1-5; TRBD1 matches at 9 bases. The CDR3 runs 13 residues. CDR1 GTSNPN and CDR2 SVGIG come from the germline V gene (reference sequence). V lost 2 bases and J lost 6; bases outside the gene matches: 2. The CDR3: CAWSTGGSQPQHF. CDR3 bases: TGTGCCTGGAGTACAGGGGGCAGTCAGCCCCAGCATTTT.

This chain joins TRBV27 and TRBJ1-1; D possibly corresponds to TRBD1 (6 bases). CDR1 and CDR2 (germline): MNHEY, SMNVEV (reference sequence). V was pared by 2 bases and J by 1 base, with 8 bases between. CDR3 length: 14 amino acids. The CDR3: CASSLTRGNTEAFF. CDR3 coding DNA: TGTGCCAGCAGTTTAACCAGGGGGAACACTGAAGCTTTCTTT.

J is TRBJ1-5 and V is TRBV20-1; no clear D gene. V was shortened by 0 bases and J by 6 bases, with 0 bases between the two germline ends. The CDR3 is 10 amino acids. Germline CDR1 and CDR2: DFQATT and SNEGSKA (reference sequence). The CDR3 nucleotides read TGCAGTGCTAGAGATCAGCCCCAGCATTTT. Translation gives CSARDQPQHF.

The count of this clone is one. The chain carries TRBV7-9 and TRBJ1-4; D is unclear. This CDR3 is built from 12 residues. Trimming removed 3 bases at V and 4 bases at J, with 3 bases between. Germline CDR1 and CDR2: SEHNR and FQNEAQ (reference sequence). The CDR3 DNA reads TGTGCCAGCAGCTTCGGTAATGAAAAACTGTTTTTT. Residues: CASSFGNEKLFF.

CDR3 DNA sequence: TGTGCCAGCAGTTACTCCTGGGGGCGGAACACTGAAGCTTTCTTT. Its translation: CASSYSWGRNTEAFF. The rearrangement uses TRBV6-5 and TRBJ1-1, with a possible D match to TRBD1 (6 bases). The V end was cut by 0 bases, the J end by 1 base, with 9 bases between. Germline values: CDR1 MNHEY, CDR2 SVGAGI. This CDR3 region has 15 residues.

The genes are TRBV14 and TRBJ1-6; 10 bases are shared with TRBD1. Germline-derived CDR1 and CDR2 are SGHDN and FVKESK. The CDR3 runs to 16 residues. Trimming took 4 bases from V and 4 from J; bases not matched to a gene: 4. The CDR3 spells CASSRWTGGYNSPLHF. The CDR3 DNA reads as TGTGCCAGCAGCCGATGGACAGGGGGATATAATTCACCCCTCCACTTT.

The V gene is TRBV30, the J gene TRBJ1-1, with D unresolved. Germline CDR1 reads GTSNPN; CDR2 reads SVGIG (reference sequence). Trimming removed 8 bases at V and 1 base at J, with 17 bases between. The CDR3 contains 14 residues. The CDR3 region has the DNA TGTGCCCTGAAAGGGCGGGCCCCGAACACTGAAGCTTTCTTT. Amino acid sequence: CALKGRAPNTEAFF.

The chain joins TRBV6-6 to TRBJ2-3, with a tentative D call TRBD1 (6 bases). This CDR3 has 15 amino acids. Germline values: CDR1 MNHNY, CDR2 SVGAGI (reference sequence). V gave up 4 bases and J gave up 3 bases, with 14 bases separating them. CDR3 in amino acids: CASSSLWQGTDTQYF. The CDR3 DNA sequence: TGTGCCAGCAGTTCATTGTGGCAGGGGACAGATACGCAGTATTTT.

The V gene is TRBV19, the J gene TRBJ1-2; D is uncertain. The CDR3 is 11 amino acids. CDR1 and CDR2 (germline): LNHDA, SQIVND (reference sequence). V was clipped by 5 bases and J by 10 bases, with 11 bases between them. CDR3 loop: CASSSRDSYTF. DNA for the CDR3: TGTGCCAGTAGTTCGCGTGATTCCTACACCTTC.

The V gene is TRBV5-6, the J gene TRBJ1-6; 8 bases line up with TRBD1. Trimming took 5 bases from V and 10 from J; bases not matched to a gene: 8. The germline V gene encodes CDR1 SGHDT and CDR2 YYEEEE. The length of the CDR3 is 14 residues. CDR3 bases: TGTGCCAGCAGATTTGACAGGGGAAAGTCACCCCTCCACTTT. Amino acid sequence: CASRFDRGKSPLHF. Full variable domain (remainder filled in from reference TRBV5-6 and TRBJ1-6): DAGVTQSPTHLIKTRGQQVTLRCSPKSGHDTVSWYQQALGQGPQFIFQYYEEEERQRGNFPDRFSGHQFPNYSSELNVNALLLGDSALYLCASRFDRGKSPLHFGNGTRLTVT.

The sample holds one count of this clone. The gene calls are TRBV7-3 and TRBJ2-5; D perhaps matches TRBD1 (5 bases). CDR1 and CDR2 (germline): SGHTA, FQGTGA. The germline V and J ends were trimmed by 0 bases and 5 bases, with 16 bases remaining between them. This CDR3 has 16 residues. The chain's CDR3 is CASSLTGSGPQETQYF. The CDR3 nucleotides read TGTGCCAGCAGCTTAACGGGATCAGGGCCCCAGGAGACCCAGTACTTC.

This clone was seen more than once but under ten times. V usage is TRBV7-2 and J usage is TRBJ1-2; 7 bases are a match to TRBD1. Germline values: CDR1 SGHTA, CDR2 FQGNSA. The CDR3 covers 14 residues. The V and J ends lost 0 bases and 4 bases, in that order; junction bases with no gene match: 2. CDR3 sequence reads: CASSLAGQVYGYTF. The CDR3, as DNA: TGTGCCAGCAGCTTAGCCGGACAGGTCTATGGCTACACCTTC.

The chain links TRBV4-3 to TRBJ1-6; 7 bases agree with TRBD1. Germline V gene lookup returns CDR1 LGHNA and CDR2 YSLEER. This CDR3 spans 16 amino acids. The V and J ends lost 0 bases and 5 bases, in that order; junction bases with no gene match: 4. The chain's CDR3 is CASSQDRDSNNSPLHF. The CDR3 nucleotides are TGCGCCAGCAGCCAAGACCGGGACAGCAATAATTCACCCCTCCACTTT.

This clone was recorded once. The rearrangement uses TRBV6-2 or TRBV6-3 and TRBJ2-7; D is perhaps TRBD1 (6 bases). Trimming pared 3 bases from V and 6 bases from J, leaving 21 bases between. CDR1 is MNHEY and CDR2 is SVGEGT in the germline V gene. This CDR3 comprises 16 residues. CDR3 in amino acids: CASSYLAPRTGTEQYF. The CDR3 DNA reads TGTGCCAGCAGTTATTTGGCCCCCCGAACAGGGACCGAGCAGTACTTC.

The gene calls are TRBV7-2 and TRBJ2-7; 10 positions agree with TRBD1. The CDR3 contains 14 residues. Trimming at V came to 5 bases and at J to 5 bases, leaving 6 bases not matched to a gene. The germline V gene encodes CDR1 SGHTA and CDR2 FQGNSA. The CDR3 DNA is TGTGCCAGCAGCACCCGGGACAGGGGCCACGAGCAGTACTTC. Its translation is CASSTRDRGHEQYF.

The CDR3 protein is CASSLGGLNEKLFF. CDR3 nucleotide sequence: TGTGCCAGTAGTCTGGGGGGCCTTAATGAAAAACTGTTTTTT. The chain carries TRBV19 and TRBJ1-4, with a weak D call TRBD1 (6 bases). V lost 5 bases to trimming and J lost 4 bases, with 11 bases between them. The germline V gene has CDR1 LNHDA and CDR2 SQIVND (reference sequence). The CDR3 is made up of 14 amino acids.

The chain recombines TRBV27 with TRBJ1-1, with D tentatively TRBD1 (6 bases). Germline V CDR1 and CDR2: MNHEY, SMNVEV (reference sequence). This CDR3 contains 15 residues. V was clipped by 1 base and J by 6 bases, with 15 bases between them. CDR3 nucleotide sequence: TGTGCCAGCAGTTTATTTCCGGGGGCGCGGGCTGAAGCTTTCTTT. As protein: CASSLFPGARAEAFF.

This rearrangement joins TRBV4-1 to TRBJ1-1, with D possibly matching TRBD1 (6 bases). The CDR3 runs 16 residues. V was trimmed by 0 bases and J by 5 bases, leaving 16 bases between them. From germline, CDR1 is MGHRA and CDR2 YSYEKL. The CDR3: CASSQEGWGARTEAFF. The CDR3 nucleotides read TGCGCCAGCAGCCAAGAGGGGTGGGGGGCGAGAACTGAAGCTTTCTTT.

V and J are TRBV6-2 or TRBV6-3 and TRBJ2-2; 8 bases line up with TRBD2. This CDR3 region has 16 residues. CDR1 and CDR2 (germline): MNHEY, SVGEGT. The trim removed 0 bases at V and 1 base at J, leaving 1 base unmatched. The CDR3 DNA reads TGTGCCAGCAGTTACTCAGCGGGAGTGAACACCGGGGAGCTGTTTTTT. This sequence encodes CASSYSAGVNTGELFF.

With regard to this clone: One end of the junction varies from germline; a read error may be responsible. Here the CDR3 DNA reads TGCGCCCGCAGCCGGGACAGCGGGGGGGGAACAGATACGCAGTATTTT. Translated: CARSRDSGGGTDTQYF. The V gene is TRBV5-1, the J gene TRBJ2-3; 10 nucleotides agree with TRBD2. Germline CDR1 is SGHRS and CDR2 is YFSETQ. The length of the CDR3 is 16 residues.

The chain combines TRBV11-2 with TRBJ1-2; D unresolved. V was cut by 0 bases and J by 7 bases, with 12 bases left in between. Germline CDR1 and CDR2: SGHAT and FQNNGV. The CDR3 has 14 amino acids. The CDR3 protein is CASSLDRSTGGYTF. CDR3 nucleotide sequence: TGTGCCAGCAGCTTAGATCGGAGTACCGGTGGCTACACCTTC.

This chain joins TRBV10-3 and TRBJ1-3; the match to TRBD1 covers 8 bases. The V gene end was trimmed by 4 bases and the J gene end by 2 bases; junction bases not matched to a gene: 10. This CDR3 has 17 residues. Looked up from germline, CDR1 is ENHRY and CDR2 is SYGVKD. CDR3 sequence (DNA): TGTGCCATCAGTGGGGGACAGGTCCTCTTCACTGGAAACACCATATATTTT. Translated, it gives CAISGGQVLFTGNTIYF.

J is TRBJ2-7 and V is TRBV5-1; tentatively, D is TRBD2 (5 bases). The germline gives CDR1 SGHRS, CDR2 YFSETQ. V was cut by 0 bases and J by 0 bases, with 10 bases left in between. The CDR3 covers 15 residues. As DNA, the CDR3 is TGCGCCAGCAGCTTGGTTCGAGCGGACTCCTACGAGCAGTACTTC. Its protein product is CASSLVRADSYEQYF.

The chain has TRBV5-1 and TRBJ1-5, with 7 bases fitting TRBD1. Losses at the gene ends were 1 base for V and 2 bases for J; bases not matched to a gene: 3. Per the germline V gene, CDR1 is SGHRS and CDR2 is YFSETQ. The CDR3 length is 15 residues. CDR3 residues: CASSLTTGGNQPQHF. DNA for the CDR3: TGCGCCAGCAGCTTGACTACAGGGGGCAATCAGCCCCAGCATTTT.

CDR3 loop: CASSRTSTGRYSGANVLTF. The CDR3 DNA follows: TGTGCCAGCAGCCGCACCTCGACAGGGCGATACTCTGGGGCCAACGTCCTGACTTTC. The rearrangement joins TRBV7-2 to TRBJ2-6, with TRBD1 identical over 7 bases. This CDR3 has 19 amino acids. CDR1 SGHTA and CDR2 FQGNSA come from the germline V gene. J was trimmed by 0 bases and V by 5 bases; bases with no gene match: 13.

This sequence joins TRBV7-9 and TRBJ1-2; D is uncertain. The germline V gene has CDR1 SEHNR and CDR2 FQNEAQ (reference sequence). V lost 1 base, J lost 7 bases, and 13 bases lay in between. The CDR3 is 14 residues long. The CDR3 DNA sequence: TGTGCCAGCAGCTTAGGGTCGCCGCCGGTTGGCTACACCTTC. Residues: CASSLGSPPVGYTF.

The chain carries TRBV19 and TRBJ2-7; 8 bases match TRBD2. Germline CDR1 reads LNHDA; CDR2 reads SQIVND (reference sequence). The CDR3 is 17 amino acids. V lost 3 bases, J lost 0 bases, and 10 bases stayed unmatched. The CDR3 region is CASSIASGGGTSYEQYF. The CDR3 DNA follows: TGTGCCAGTAGTATTGCGAGCGGGGGCGGTACCTCCTACGAGCAGTACTTC.

The chain links TRBV6-4 to TRBJ1-1, with D possibly TRBD1 on 6 matching bases. The CDR3 length is 14 residues. V was trimmed by 11 bases and J by 1 base, leaving 17 bases between them. CDR1 MRHNA and CDR2 SNTAGT come from the germline V gene. The DNA for the CDR3 is TGTGCCGGGGTGATAGGACAGACGAACACTGAAGCTTTCTTT. Translation gives CAGVIGQTNTEAFF.

The chain recombines TRBV25-1 with TRBJ2-1, with a weak D call TRBD1 (5 bases). Germline V lookup: CDR1 MGHDK, CDR2 SYGVNS. V lost 0 bases to trimming and J lost 5 bases, with 14 bases between them. This CDR3 region has 16 residues. The CDR3 DNA sequence: TGTGCCAGCAGTGAATACAGGGTTGGCGCCGACAATGAGCAGTTCTTC. It yields the protein CASSEYRVGADNEQFF.